Listed below are T cell receptor beta chains from one sample, sequenced in a study of blood T cell repertoires in COVID-19. Only in-frame clones appear in the TCRdb table, and some are missing; sequencing was by immunoSEQ multiplex PCR. This table holds a few hundred thousand clones, 80% found once. Sequenced material: PBMCs or T cells enriched from blood (not recorded which). These receptors were collected from a woman between 40 and 55 years old with acute COVID-19. The CDR3 runs from the conserved cysteine through the conserved F or W. The order of the fields is D gene, clone size, V gene, J gene, CDR3 protein, CDR3 DNA. The D gene is left open where the match is weak. Expanded clones are given a class, and other clones once, few, many or no size at all.

>TRBD1|.|TRBV6-5|TRBJ1-4
CASMRGLGEKLFF
TGTGCCAGCATGAGGGGGCTTGGGGAAAAACTGTTTTTT
>.|many|TRBV5-5|TRBJ1-6
CASSLEVQGPNSPLHF
TGTGCCAGCAGCTTGGAGGTCCAGGGGCCGAATTCACCCCTCCACTTT
>TRBD1|.|TRBV28|TRBJ1-4
CASSLIGRPGGPNEKLFF
TGTGCCAGCAGTTTGATCGGGAGGCCAGGGGGCCCGAATGAAAAACTGTTTTTT
>TRBD1|.|TRBV19|TRBJ1-4
CATSRGQGAWKLFF
TGTGCCACCTCGAGGGGACAGGGCGCTTGGAAACTGTTTTTT
>.|.|TRBV18|TRBJ1-5
CASSPQGNSNQPQHF
TGTGCCAGCTCACCGCAGGGAAACAGCAATCAGCCCCAGCATTTT
>.|many|TRBV27|TRBJ1-3
CASSLVPGENPIYF
TGTGCCAGCAGCCTCGTGCCGGGGGAAAACCCCATATATTTT
>.|.|TRBV19|TRBJ1-5
CASSNGQKVQPQHF
TGTGCCAGTAGTAATGGACAGAAAGTACAGCCCCAGCATTTT
>.|.|TRBV24-1|TRBJ1-2
CATSDFREGGYTF
TGTGCCACCAGTGATTTCAGAGAGGGCGGCTACACCTTC
>.|.|TRBV11-2|TRBJ1-2
CASSQLTGYGYTF
TGTGCCAGCAGCCAGCTGACAGGATATGGCTACACCTTC
>TRBD1|.|TRBV9|TRBJ2-1
CASSVRTGFENEQFF
TGTGCCAGCAGCGTGAGGACAGGGTTCGAGAATGAGCAGTTCTTC
>.|once|TRBV19|TRBJ2-7
CASSIDFSGLLNSYEQYF
TGTGCCAGTAGTATAGATTTCAGCGGACTATTAAACTCCTACGAGCAGTACTTC
>TRBD1|many|TRBV6-2/TRBV6-3|TRBJ2-2
CASSRGADRGTGELFF
TGTGCCAGCAGTCGAGGAGCCGACAGGGGTACCGGGGAGCTGTTTTTT
>.|.|TRBV7-2|TRBJ1-1
CASSFQRQSDTEAFF
TGTGCCAGCAGCTTCCAGCGACAGTCGGACACTGAAGCTTTCTTT
>TRBD1|.|TRBV5-4|TRBJ2-1
CASSGGQASSYNEQFF
TGTGCCAGCAGCGGGGGACAGGCCAGCTCCTACAATGAGCAGTTCTTC
>.|.|TRBV5-4|TRBJ2-1
CASSLPGGGRDEQFF
TGTGCCAGCAGCTTGCCCGGAGGCGGGCGGGATGAGCAGTTCTTC
>.|.|TRBV19|TRBJ2-7
CASSTGVSAFEQYF
TGTGCCAGTAGTACGGGGGTTTCGGCTTTTGAGCAGTACTTC
>TRBD2|.|TRBV10-1|TRBJ2-3
CASSSGLAGTDTQYF
TGCGCCAGCAGTTCGGGACTAGCGGGCACAGATACGCAGTATTTT
>.|few|TRBV19|TRBJ1-4
CASSRFDTPAREKLFF
TGTGCCAGTAGTCGATTCGATACCCCTGCCCGGGAAAAACTGTTTTTT
>TRBD1|.|TRBV5-1|TRBJ2-2
CASSLTGADTGELFF
TGCGCCAGCAGCCTGACAGGGGCTGACACCGGGGAGCTGTTTTTT
>.|.|TRBV3-1/TRBV3-2|TRBJ1-1
CASSQGGNTEAFF
TGTGCCAGCAGCCAAGGCGGGAACACTGAAGCTTTCTTT
>TRBD1|.|TRBV5-1|TRBJ1-2
CASSYGTGRGYGYTF
TGCGCCAGCAGCTACGGGACAGGGAGAGGCTATGGCTACACCTTC
>TRBD1|.|TRBV7-2|TRBJ2-3
CASSFQTGGEDTQYF
TGTGCCAGCAGCTTCCAGACAGGGGGAGAAGATACGCAGTATTTT
>TRBD1|few|TRBV28|TRBJ1-5
CASILGQAYSNQPQHF
TGTGCCAGCATCCTTGGACAGGCTTATAGCAATCAGCCCCAGCATTTT
>TRBD1|.|TRBV19|TRBJ2-7
CASSSHLSRDRSYEQYF
TGTGCCAGTAGTTCCCACTTATCCCGGGACAGGTCCTACGAGCAGTACTTC
>.|few|TRBV18|TRBJ1-5
CASSPTTYQPQHF
TGTGCCAGCTCACCCACTACTTATCAGCCCCAGCATTTT
>.|once|TRBV12-2|TRBJ2-1
CASRSIAGEAHNEQFF
TGTGCAAGTCGCTCCATAGCGGGAGAAGCCCACAATGAGCAGTTCTTC
>.|.|TRBV20-1|TRBJ1-4
CSASYPIATNEKLFF
TGCAGTGCTAGTTATCCTATTGCAACTAATGAAAAACTGTTTTTT
>TRBD2|.|TRBV7-9|TRBJ2-1
CASSLALAGGPNEQFF
TGTGCCAGCAGCTTAGCGCTAGCGGGAGGGCCCAATGAGCAGTTCTTC